The present T cell receptor beta chain was sequenced within a study of blood T cell repertoires in COVID-19. Study-wide background: The analysed material was cDNA or gDNA that came from T cells, B-cell-depleted T cells, or PBMCs.

CDR1 and CDR2 from the germline V gene are LNHDA and SQIVND (reference sequence). The CDR3 contains 13 residues. V shed 9 bases, J shed 3 bases, and the junction held 1 base outside the gene matches. Study processing details: Researchers report that nucleated cell counts were estimated from reference gene primer amplification. Clones were read by immunoSEQ multiplex PCR, and TCRdb kept only the in-frame ones, dropping some. V and J calls plus clone size are reproduced from that table; the DNA served to infer D and trimming. The sample consists of 50,000 to 75,000 clones, about 91% of them appearing once.

The source of this sequence is a man aged 45-65 years with active COVID-19. The chain couples TRBV19 to TRBJ2-3; 12 bases are a match to TRBD2. The sample was peripheral blood. Here the CDR3 reads CASGLAGTDTQYF. The DNA for the CDR3 is TGTGCCAGCGGACTAGCGGGGACAGATACGCAGTATTTT.